This T cell receptor (beta chain) stems from a study of T cell responses to AZD1222 COVID-19 vaccine. Remarks on this clone: Antigen specificity is unknown.

Study outcomes and limitations: The donors showed a predominance of white British ancestry and of females, with possible underestimation of clonal diversity.

Produced via immunoSEQ multiplex PCR; TCRdb's table is partial and in-frame only. The sample carries more than 70,000 clones, 75% to 95% recorded once. The source is an adult who received the AZD1222 COVID-19 vaccine. This sample comprised peripheral blood, obtained 28 days after the second AZD1222 dose.

CDR3 region: CASSSPTGLAGGPYEQYF. The DNA of the CDR3 is TGTGCCAGCAGTTCACCAACGGGACTAGCGGGAGGGCCCTACGAGCAGTACTTC. This chain links TRBV27 with TRBJ2-7; 16 bases align to TRBD2. V dropped 4 bases and J dropped 2; count of bases not matched to a gene: 8. Germline V gene data show CDR1 as MNHEY and CDR2 as SMNVEV (reference sequence). CDR3 size: 18 residues.